This TCR beta chain was captured in a study of cytomegalovirus exposure and HLA in healthy donors. Study context: As released early, the data held 75 million to 90 million unique TCRs from HLA-typed donors.

The ends were cut back, 5 bases at V and 0 bases at J, with 11 bases in the middle. There are 15 residues in the CDR3. In germline, CDR1 is SGHTA, CDR2 FQGNSA. PCR primers comprised 60 Vbeta and 13 Jbeta primers. Method: immunoSEQ multiplex PCR; TCRdb's copy keeps in-frame clones and lacks some. The sample includes some 110,000 clones, roughly 74% seen only once; the top ten take approximately 3.9%. General observations from the study: A later analysis found that most CMV-associated TCR beta chains appeared HLA-restricted. The CMV antigen specificity of a few CMV-associated chains was confirmed through in vitro analysis. A later analysis showed TCR association rates differing by HLA locus, peaking at DRB1 and lowest at HLA-C.

Comments on this clone: Its antigen is still unknown.

V is TRBV7-2 and J is TRBJ1-3; D gene uncertain. This receptor was taken from a woman aged 50 to 60 in good health and CMV-seropositive. The sequenced sample was PBMCs. The CDR3 spells CASSEDYSSGNTIYF. CDR3 coding DNA: TGTGCCAGCAGCGAGGACTATTCCTCTGGAAACACCATATATTTT.